This record covers a single TCR beta chain. The target antigen is unknown. This sample was included in a study of T cell responses to AZD1222 COVID-19 vaccine. Profiling relied on immunoSEQ multiplex PCR, and the TCRdb table lists in-frame clones only, not all of them. In the table there are some 170,000 clones, 75% to 90% of which are singletons. The CDR3 totals 15 residues. CDR1 and CDR2 (germline): KGHDR, SFDVKD. The V gene lost 5 bases and the J gene lost 0 bases, with 10 bases spanning the gap. Overall study findings and caveats: A rise in Spike-specific TCR breadth and depth followed two AZD1222 doses. Vaccine-related CD4 TCRs covered spike, predominating at 160-218 and 743-854. Females outnumbered males among donors, who were mostly white British; clonal diversity was possibly underestimated. Unmutated regions of variants are reportedly targeted by nearly half of spike-specific TCRs.

The sequence was obtained from an adult who received the MenACWY meningococcal vaccine as a control. Material: peripheral blood, obtained 28 days after the second dose of the MenACWY control vaccine. The chain combines TRBV24-1 with TRBJ2-1; D unresolved. Here the CDR3 reads CATSVKRSSYNEQFF. Written as DNA, the CDR3 is TGTGCCACCAGTGTGAAACGGAGCTCCTACAATGAGCAGTTCTTC.